The 7 T cell receptor beta chains below come from one sample, sequenced in a study of T-cell memory formation after mild COVID-19. A single record per CDR3 protein comes from TCRdb applying MiXCR to the 5' RACE reads. The table lists roughly 250,000 distinct CDR3 sequences, roughly 15% of them singletons. The sequenced material came from PBMCs or a T cell subset sorted from them (not recorded which). The source of these receptors is a man aged 18 to 30 who had mild COVID-19 (a few samples of this study predate the infection). Cell type and time point are not known.

This clonotype has only a few counts. This CDR3 is CASSASSGGTDTQYF. In DNA, the CDR3 is TGTGCCAGCAGTGCCTCTAGCGGGGGGACAGATACGCAGTATTTT. The genes are TRBV6-4 and TRBJ2-3, with TRBD2 identical over 11 bases. This CDR3 comprises 15 residues. V lost 4 bases, J lost 3 bases, and 3 bases stayed unmatched. Germline loops: CDR1 MRHNA, CDR2 SNTAGT.

For this clonotype: Its ends do not fully match the called genes, so a read error is possible. The genes are TRBV2 and TRBJ1-5; D ambiguous. This CDR3 region has 15 residues. CDR1 SNHLY and CDR2 FYNNEI come from the germline V gene. The CDR3 is CASGEAGSSNQPQHF. For the CDR3, the DNA is TGTGCCAGCGGTGAGGCGGGTTCTAGCAATCAGCCCCAGCATTTT.

The chain combines TRBV14 with TRBJ2-3; D is unresolved. The V and J ends lost 1 base and 0 bases respectively, with 20 bases between them. Germline V gives CDR1 SGHDN, CDR2 FVKESK. The CDR3 is 19 residues long. CDR3 protein: CASSQALGRILSSTDTQYF. The CDR3 DNA follows: TGTGCCAGCAGCCAAGCTCTAGGACGGATACTCTCTAGCACAGATACGCAGTATTTT. The full variable domain, rest sourced from reference TRBV14 and TRBJ2-3, is EAGVTQFPSHSVIEKGQTVTLRCDPISGHDNLYWYRRVMGKEIKFLLHFVKESKQDESGMPNNRFLAERTGGTYSTLKVQPAELEDSGVYFCASSQALGRILSSTDTQYFGPGTRLTVL.

The chain couples TRBV15 to TRBJ2-2; 11 bases align to TRBD1. This CDR3 is built from 16 residues. Germline V CDR1 and CDR2: LNHNV, YYDKDF (reference sequence). The V and J ends lost 3 bases and 5 bases, in that order; junction bases with no gene match: 5. The CDR3 region is CATSRTGTGGTGELFF. DNA for the CDR3: TGTGCCACCAGCAGGACGGGGACAGGGGGGACCGGGGAGCTGTTTTTT.

In its sample, this clonotype was seen many times. The gene calls are TRBV5-1 and TRBJ2-1; the match to TRBD1 covers 8 bases. Trimming removed 1 base from V and 8 bases from J; junction bases left unmatched: 2. Germline V gene sequence: CDR1 SGHRS, CDR2 YFSETQ. The CDR3 is made up of 13 amino acids. CDR3 sequence: CASSLPGGHEQFF. In DNA form, the CDR3 reads TGCGCCAGCAGCTTGCCAGGGGGCCATGAGCAGTTCTTC. Based on the CDR3 plus reference TRBV5-1 and TRBJ2-1, the full variable domain is KAGVTQTPRYLIKTRGQQVTLSCSPISGHRSVSWYQQTPGQGLQFLFEYFSETQRNKGNFPGRFSGRQFSNSRSEMNVSTLELGDSALYLCASSLPGGHEQFFGPGTRLTVL.

The chain joins TRBV5-1 to TRBJ1-2; the D gene is possibly TRBD1 (6 bases). This CDR3 has 14 amino acids. Germline V gene lookup returns CDR1 SGHRS and CDR2 YFSETQ. Deletions cut 0 bases from V and 2 bases from J, with 8 bases between. The CDR3 protein is CASSLDRVNYGYTF. The CDR3 DNA reads TGCGCCAGCAGCTTGGACAGGGTCAACTATGGCTACACCTTC.

This clonotype has just a few counts. The genes are TRBV7-2 and TRBJ1-5; D remains ambiguous. CDR1 is SGHTA, CDR2 FQGNSA, per germline. V was clipped by 6 bases and J by 9 bases, with 12 bases between them. The CDR3 runs 12 residues. In DNA form, the CDR3 reads TGTGCCAGCAGTCTAGGGTTCCCGCCCCAGCATTTT. Protein sequence: CASSLGFPPQHF.